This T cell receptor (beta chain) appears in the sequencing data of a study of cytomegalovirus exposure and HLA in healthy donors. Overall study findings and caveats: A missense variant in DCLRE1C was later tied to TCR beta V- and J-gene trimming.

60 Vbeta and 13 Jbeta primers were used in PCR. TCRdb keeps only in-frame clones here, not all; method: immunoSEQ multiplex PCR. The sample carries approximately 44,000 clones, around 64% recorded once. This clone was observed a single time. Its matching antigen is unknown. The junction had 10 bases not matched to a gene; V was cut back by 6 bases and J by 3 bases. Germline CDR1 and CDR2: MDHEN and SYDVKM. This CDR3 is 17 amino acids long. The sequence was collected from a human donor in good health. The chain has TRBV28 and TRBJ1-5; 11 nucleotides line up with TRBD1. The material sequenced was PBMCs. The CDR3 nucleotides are TGTGCCAGCAGCCCGGACAGGGGGCCTTCCTACAATCAGCCCCAGCATTTT. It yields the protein CASSPDRGPSYNQPQHF.